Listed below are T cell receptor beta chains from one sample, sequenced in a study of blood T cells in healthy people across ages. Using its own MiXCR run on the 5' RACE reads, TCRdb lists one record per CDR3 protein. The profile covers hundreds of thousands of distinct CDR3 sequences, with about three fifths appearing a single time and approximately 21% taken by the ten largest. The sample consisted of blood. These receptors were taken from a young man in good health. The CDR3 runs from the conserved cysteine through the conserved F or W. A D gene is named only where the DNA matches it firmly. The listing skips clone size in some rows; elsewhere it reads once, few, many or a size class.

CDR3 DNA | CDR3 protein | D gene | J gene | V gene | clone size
TGTGCCAGCAGCCTCGAAGGGTACCCTGAAGCTTTCTTT | CASSLEGYPEAFF | - | TRBJ1-1 | TRBV3-1 | -
TGCAGTGCTAGACAGGGGGTCTACAATGAGCAGTTCTTC | CSARQGVYNEQFF | TRBD1 | TRBJ2-1 | TRBV20-1 | -
TGCAGCGGACGACCGTACGGGGTTCGGGCGGGGACCCAGTACTTC | CSGRPYGVRAGTQYF | - | TRBJ2-5 | TRBV20-1 | few
TGTGCCAGCAGCTTATGGCCAGCGCTATATTCTTACGAGCAGTACTTC | CASSLWPALYSYEQYF | - | TRBJ2-7 | TRBV7-9 | -
TGTGCCACCAGCAGAGCCGGACTAGTAAGCGAGCAGTACTTC | CATSRAGLVSEQYF | TRBD2 | TRBJ2-7 | TRBV15 | -
TGCAGTGCCCGTCGGCAAACAGGGATCCCTGGGAATGAGCAGTTCTTC | CSARRQTGIPGNEQFF | - | TRBJ2-1 | TRBV20-1 | -
TGTGCCAGCAGCATGAACAGGGTCCAAGAGACCCAGTACTTC | CASSMNRVQETQYF | - | TRBJ2-5 | TRBV12-3/TRBV12-4 | -
TGTGCCAGCAGCCTGGGGGGAATGCTCTTGGGCAATCAGCCCCAGCATTTT | CASSLGGMLLGNQPQHF | - | TRBJ1-5 | TRBV3-1 | -
TGTGCCAGCAGCTCTCGACAGGGTACCTACAATGAGCAGTTCTTC | CASSSRQGTYNEQFF | TRBD1 | TRBJ2-1 | TRBV9 | -
TGCAGTGCTAGAGATGGATCAAGCGAAAACATTCAGTACTTC | CSARDGSSENIQYF | - | TRBJ2-4 | TRBV20-1 | -
TGCAGTGCTAGAGATTGGACCGACGGGAATCAGCCCCAGCATTTT | CSARDWTDGNQPQHF | - | TRBJ1-5 | TRBV20-1 | once
TGTGCCAGCAGCCCACGAGCGGGAAACCTCTACAATGAGCAGTTCTTC | CASSPRAGNLYNEQFF | TRBD2 | TRBJ2-1 | TRBV7-2 | few
TGTGCCACCAGGGGGAATGAGCAGTTCTTC | CATRGNEQFF | TRBD1 | TRBJ2-1 | TRBV12-3/TRBV12-4 | few